Reported below is one T cell receptor beta chain. Its antigen remains unidentified. This CDR3 is built from 13 residues. The V gene's germline CDR1 is MDHEN and CDR2 SYDVKM. Trimming took off 6 bases at V and 4 bases at J, with 12 bases between the two ends. Here immunoSEQ multiplex PCR was the method, and the copy in TCRdb shows in-frame clones only, minus some. The sample yields approximately 170,000 clones, less than 90% seen once. The record originates from a study of lymphopenia after photon versus proton radiotherapy. General observations from the study: Proton therapy kept repertoires fairly stable, unlike photons, which gained effector/memory cells.

V is TRBV28 and J is TRBJ1-1, with D uncertain. Here the sequenced sample was peripheral blood, taken from a patient treated with photon-based radiotherapy. This TCR was sampled from a man aged 45-65 years with gastric cancer. The CDR3 DNA sequence: TGTGCCAGCAGCTTGTTGGGGTCCACTGAAGCTTTCTTT. It is translated as CASSLLGSTEAFF.